The 21 T cell receptor beta chains listed next were all sequenced from one sample in a study of shared clonotypes between healthy human individuals. As defined, naive CD8 cells were CD45RO-negative and positively selected for CCR7, with terminally differentiated effector memory CD45RA+ cells excluded. Data came from immunoSEQ multiplex PCR; TCRdb stores just in-frame clones and leaves some out. The top ten hold about 1.1% of the sample, which has about 2 million clones, approximately 95% seen once. What was sequenced was naive CD8+ T cells sorted from blood. Receptor source: a man aged 18 to 35 in good health.

The chain recombines TRBV13 with TRBJ2-1; 10 nucleotides line up with TRBD2. The CDR3 is 14 amino acids. Germline trimming cut 4 bases from V and 8 bases from J; bases unmatched to any gene: 5. Germline V lookup: CDR1 PRHDT, CDR2 FYEKMQ (reference sequence). The CDR3 nucleotides read TGTGCCAGCAGCTCACCTAGCGGGAGTGATGAGCAGTTCTTC. Protein product: CASSSPSGSDEQFF. Full variable domain (remainder filled in from reference TRBV13 and TRBJ2-1): AAGVIQSPRHLIKEKRETATLKCYPIPRHDTVYWYQQGPGQDPQFLISFYEKMQSDKGSIPDRFSAQQFSDYHSELNMSSLELGDSALYFCASSSPSGSDEQFFGPGTRLTVL.

This chain joins TRBV27 and TRBJ2-2; TRBD1 agrees at 9 bases. The CDR3 covers 15 residues. V shed 4 bases, J shed 7 bases, and the junction held 7 bases outside the gene matches. Germline CDR1 and CDR2: MNHEY and SMNVEV (reference sequence). CDR3 protein: CASSWTGTGIGELFF. Here the CDR3 DNA reads TGTGCCAGCAGTTGGACCGGGACAGGGATCGGGGAGCTGTTTTTT.

This clone showed up just once. This chain joins TRBV7-9 and TRBJ1-3; 7 bases map to TRBD1. This CDR3 spans 14 amino acids. V shed 5 bases and J 0 bases; nucleotides not matched to a gene: 1. Per germline, CDR1 SEHNR and CDR2 FQNEAQ (reference sequence). This CDR3 reads CASSRDSSGNTIYF. The CDR3 DNA follows: TGTGCCAGCAGCAGGGACAGCTCTGGAAACACCATATATTTT.

The V gene is TRBV6-5, the J gene TRBJ1-1; D call uncertain. Per the germline V gene, CDR1 is MNHEY and CDR2 is SVGAGI. The CDR3 has 16 amino acids. Trimming stripped 0 bases from V and 3 bases from J, with 14 bases between. CDR3 amino acids: CASSYSSASVHTEAFF. CDR3 in DNA: TGTGCCAGCAGTTACTCGAGCGCCTCCGTCCACACTGAAGCTTTCTTT.

The rearrangement joins TRBV5-6 to TRBJ2-7; D possibly corresponds to TRBD2 (6 bases). This CDR3 contains 13 residues. Germline loops: CDR1 SGHDT, CDR2 YYEEEE. V was cut by 4 bases and J by 0 bases, with 8 bases left in between. The CDR3 nucleotides are TGTGCCAGCAGCGCGGGGACCTCCTACGAGCAGTACTTC. The encoded protein is CASSAGTSYEQYF.

The gene calls are TRBV4-1 and TRBJ1-5; possible D gene TRBD1, 5 bases. The germline V gene has CDR1 MGHRA and CDR2 YSYEKL. This CDR3 comprises 15 residues. V was clipped by 1 base and J by 5 bases, with 12 bases between them. As DNA, the CDR3 is TGCGCCAGCAGCCAAGGCCCAGGGCTGGATCAGCCCCAGCATTTT. Its translation is CASSQGPGLDQPQHF.

V and J are TRBV30 and TRBJ2-1; D not resolved. This CDR3 region has 15 residues. The germline V gene has CDR1 GTSNPN and CDR2 SVGIG (reference sequence). Trimming cost V 0 bases and J 8 bases, with 17 bases left between them. The DNA for the CDR3 is TGTGCCTGGAGTGTACAAGACCCAACGTGGGATGAGCAGTTCTTC. The encoded protein is CAWSVQDPTWDEQFF.

Details on this clone: Distinct nucleotide sequences in the sample also encode this CDR3. The chain is built from TRBV4-1 and TRBJ2-5, with 9 bases lining up with TRBD2. The CDR3 length is 14 residues. With 1 base clipped from V and 4 bases from J, the junction kept 1 base outside the gene matches. Germline loops: CDR1 MGHRA, CDR2 YSYEKL. The CDR3 here is CASSQGGGGETQYF. CDR3 nucleotide sequence: TGCGCCAGCAGCCAAGGCGGGGGGGGAGAGACCCAGTACTTC.

The chain combines TRBV2 with TRBJ2-2; unclear D gene. Trimming took off 3 bases at V and 5 bases at J, with 7 bases between the two ends. The CDR3 extends over 13 amino acids. Looked up from germline, CDR1 is SNHLY and CDR2 is FYNNEI. The DNA for the CDR3 is TGTGCCAGCAGTGATCCGGCGACCGGGGAGCTGTTTTTT. Its protein product is CASSDPATGELFF. Using reference TRBV2 and TRBJ2-2 for the parts outside the CDR3, the full variable domain is EPEVTQTPSHQVTQMGQEVILRCVPISNHLYFYWYRQILGQKVEFLVSFYNNEISEKSEIFDDQFSVERPDGSNFTLKIRSTKLEDSAMYFCASSDPATGELFFGEGSRLTVL.

This clone appeared a single time. The genes are TRBV10-2 and TRBJ2-7; either TRBD1 or TRBD2 may fit D (5 bases each). Germline assignment: CDR1 WSHSY and CDR2 SAAADI. The ends were cut back, 10 bases at V and 3 bases at J, with 19 bases in the middle. The CDR3 spans 14 residues. The CDR3 sequence: CATSPEGPYYEQYF. The CDR3 region has the DNA TGCGCCACCTCCCCAGAGGGGCCGTACTACGAGCAGTACTTC.

The V and J genes are TRBV27 and TRBJ2-2; 8 positions match TRBD1. Germline CDR1 and CDR2: MNHEY and SMNVEV (reference sequence). Trimming cost V 3 bases and J 5 bases; bases outside gene matches: 8. This CDR3 spans 16 amino acids. The CDR3 DNA follows: TGTGCCAGCAGTTTGGGGCAGGGGGCGCGGACCGGGGAGCTGTTTTTT. It codes for CASSLGQGARTGELFF.

A word on this clone: This sample also contains other DNA sequences that code for the same CDR3. This chain uses TRBV13 with TRBJ1-2; 7 bases are a match to TRBD1. CDR1 and CDR2 from the germline V gene are PRHDT and FYEKMQ (reference sequence). The junction had 2 bases not matched to a gene; V was cut back by 5 bases and J by 5 bases. The CDR3 extends over 12 amino acids. The CDR3 sequence is CASSPQGYGYTF. The CDR3 DNA sequence: TGTGCCAGCAGCCCACAGGGGTATGGCTACACCTTC.

This clone was recorded only once. This chain connects TRBV6-1 to TRBJ1-6, with D tentatively TRBD1 (5 bases). Germline lookup yields CDR1 MNHNS and CDR2 SASEGT. The CDR3 consists of 16 residues. V gave up 3 bases and J gave up 9 bases, with 18 bases separating them. This chain's CDR3 is CASSEERGQVGSPLHF. In DNA form, the CDR3 reads TGTGCCAGCAGTGAGGAGAGGGGTCAGGTCGGTTCACCCCTCCACTTT.

The chain joins TRBV6-5 to TRBJ2-5; TRBD2 agrees at 11 bases. The CDR3 length is 16 residues. Germline CDR1 and CDR2: MNHEY and SVGAGI. V lost 2 bases, J lost 2 bases, and 4 bases stayed unmatched. Here the CDR3 reads CASSYGVAGGQETQYF. In DNA, the CDR3 is TGTGCCAGCAGTTACGGGGTAGCGGGAGGGCAAGAGACCCAGTACTTC.

V is TRBV15 and J is TRBJ2-2, with a tentative D call TRBD2 (6 bases). V was cut by 7 bases and J by 0 bases, with 15 bases left in between. The CDR3 totals 16 residues. CDR1 and CDR2 (germline): LNHNV, YYDKDF (reference sequence). The CDR3 here is CATMRWGETNTGELFF. CDR3 DNA sequence: TGTGCCACCATGAGGTGGGGGGAAACGAACACCGGGGAGCTGTTTTTT.

V and J are TRBV6-5 and TRBJ2-7; 9 nucleotides line up with TRBD1. Looked up from germline, CDR1 is MNHEY and CDR2 is SVGAGI. The J segment lost 6 bases and the V segment lost 6 bases, leaving 12 bases of the junction unmatched. CDR3 length: 15 residues. In DNA form, the CDR3 reads TGTGCCAGCAGCGGTCGACAGGGGGTACTGGGCGAGCAGTACTTC. Its translation: CASSGRQGVLGEQYF.

V is TRBV7-9 and J is TRBJ2-2; a weak D match, TRBD2 (6 bases). Germline assignment: CDR1 SEHNR and CDR2 FQNEAQ (reference sequence). This CDR3 contains 15 residues. Trimming removed 3 bases from V and 5 bases from J, with 13 bases in between. The CDR3 nucleotides are TGTGCCAGCAGCTTCAGACCGGGGGAGACCGGGGAGCTGTTTTTT. Protein: CASSFRPGETGELFF.

This chain uses TRBV30 with TRBJ1-6; 8 positions agree with TRBD1. Germline loops: CDR1 GTSNPN, CDR2 SVGIG (reference sequence). CDR3 length equals 15 residues. Trimming took 1 base from V and 2 from J; bases not matched to a gene: 1. The CDR3 reads CAWSAQGAYNSPLHF. The CDR3, as DNA: TGTGCCTGGAGTGCACAGGGGGCCTATAATTCACCCCTCCACTTT.

This sequence joins TRBV13 and TRBJ2-7, with 10 bases fitting TRBD1. V shed 5 bases, J shed 2 bases, and the junction held 9 bases outside the gene matches. There are 16 residues in the CDR3. CDR1 and CDR2 from the germline V gene are PRHDT and FYEKMQ (reference sequence). The CDR3, as DNA: TGTGCCAGCAGCCACACCCCGGGACAGGGGACCTACGAGCAGTACTTC. This gives the protein CASSHTPGQGTYEQYF.

The chain is built from TRBV5-4 and TRBJ2-1; D remains ambiguous. This CDR3 is built from 14 residues. Germline loops: CDR1 SGHNT, CDR2 YYREEE (reference sequence). Trimming took 1 base from V and 3 from J, leaving 8 bases between them. The DNA for the CDR3 is TGTGCCAGCAGCTTGTACTCACACTACAATGAGCAGTTCTTC. This codes for CASSLYSHYNEQFF.

The gene calls are TRBV27 and TRBJ1-1; 10 bases map to TRBD1. This CDR3 contains 15 residues. Germline loops: CDR1 MNHEY, CDR2 SMNVEV (reference sequence). V lost 2 bases and J lost 6; bases outside the gene matches: 6. Here the CDR3 DNA reads TGTGCCAGCAGTTTACGGACAGGGGGTGAATCTGAAGCTTTCTTT. Translation: CASSLRTGGESEAFF.